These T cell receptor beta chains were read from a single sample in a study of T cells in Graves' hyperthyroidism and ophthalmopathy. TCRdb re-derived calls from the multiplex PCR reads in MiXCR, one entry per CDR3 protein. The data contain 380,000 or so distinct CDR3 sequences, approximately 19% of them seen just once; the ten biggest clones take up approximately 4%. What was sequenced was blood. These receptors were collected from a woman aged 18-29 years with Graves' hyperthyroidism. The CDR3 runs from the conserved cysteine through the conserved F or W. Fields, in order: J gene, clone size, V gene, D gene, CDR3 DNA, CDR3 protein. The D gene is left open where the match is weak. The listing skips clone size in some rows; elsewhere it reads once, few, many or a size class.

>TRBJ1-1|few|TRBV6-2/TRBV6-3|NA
TGTGCCAGCAGTCGGGATACAGGGAAAACTGAAGCTTTCTTT
CASSRDTGKTEAFF
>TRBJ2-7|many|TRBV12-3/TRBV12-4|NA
TGTGCCAGCAGCATATTTGGGTTATCCTACGAGCAGTACTTC
CASSIFGLSYEQYF
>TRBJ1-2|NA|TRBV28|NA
TGTGCCAGCAGAACGGGGGGGTTGGCTAACTATGGCTACACCTTC
CASRTGGLANYGYTF
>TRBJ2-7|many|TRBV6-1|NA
TGTGCCAGCAGTAGCGTTGGATCCTACGAGCAGTACTTC
CASSSVGSYEQYF
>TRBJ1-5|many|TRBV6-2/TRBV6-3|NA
TGTGCCAGCAGTTACCCGGGCATTCAGCCCCAGCATTTT
CASSYPGIQPQHF
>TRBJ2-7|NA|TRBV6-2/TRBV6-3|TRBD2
TGTGCCAGCAGTTCGTTGGTAGCGGGTGCCTACGAGCAGTACTTC
CASSSLVAGAYEQYF
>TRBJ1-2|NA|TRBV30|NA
TGTGCCTGGAGTGTTAGTCTGGGTCCTTATGGCTACACCTTC
CAWSVSLGPYGYTF
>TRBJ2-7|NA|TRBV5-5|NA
TGTGCCAGCAGCTTGAGGGAAGACTACTACGAGCAGTACTTC
CASSLREDYYEQYF
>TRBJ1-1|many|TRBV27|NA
TGTGCCAGCAGTTTATTTGGGGAAGCGAACACTGAAGCTTTCTTT
CASSLFGEANTEAFF
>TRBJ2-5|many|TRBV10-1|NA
TGCGCCAGCAGTGAAGGGCTAGCTCGGGAGACCCAGTACTTC
CASSEGLARETQYF
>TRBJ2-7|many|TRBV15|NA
TGTGCCACCAGCTCCCGTGAACCAATGAGGGAGCAGTACTTC
CATSSREPMREQYF
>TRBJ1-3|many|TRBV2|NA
TGTGCCAGCAGTGAAGCGCTCCGGACAGTTGGAAACACCATATATTTT
CASSEALRTVGNTIYF
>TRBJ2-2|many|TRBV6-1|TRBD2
TGTGCCAGCAGAAACGGGGGGATTGGGGAGCTGTTTTTT
CASRNGGIGELFF
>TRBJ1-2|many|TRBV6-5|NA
TGTGCCAGCAGTTACTTTACACACCGACAGGCCGACTATGGCTACACCTTC
CASSYFTHRQADYGYTF
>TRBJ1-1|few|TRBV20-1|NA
TGCAGTGCTAAAAAAGGCAGTTTGAACACTGAAGCTTTCTTT
CSAKKGSLNTEAFF
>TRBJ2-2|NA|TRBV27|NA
TGTGCCAGCAGCGGCACTCCAGGGAGGTCGAACACCGGGGAGCTGTTTTTT
CASSGTPGRSNTGELFF
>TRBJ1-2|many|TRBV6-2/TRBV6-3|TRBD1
TGTGCCAGCAGTTATCAGGGGGCTTATGGCTACACCTTC
CASSYQGAYGYTF
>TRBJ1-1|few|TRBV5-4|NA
TGTGCCAGCAGCTTGGGGGTTTCAGGGGTCACTGAAGCTTTCTTT
CASSLGVSGVTEAFF
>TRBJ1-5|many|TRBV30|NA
TGTGCCTGGAGTGGGAAGGGGACCCAGCCCCAGCATTTT
CAWSGKGTQPQHF
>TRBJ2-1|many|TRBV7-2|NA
TGTGCCAGCAGCTTAGAACAGGGTGTTTTGCATGAGCAGTTCTTC
CASSLEQGVLHEQFF
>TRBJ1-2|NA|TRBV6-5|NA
TGTGCCAGCAGTTACTCGATTATCCAGGGTGGCTACACCTTC
CASSYSIIQGGYTF
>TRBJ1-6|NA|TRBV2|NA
TGTGCCAGCAGTGAACCCCAGCTGACTTCACCCCTCCACTTT
CASSEPQLTSPLHF
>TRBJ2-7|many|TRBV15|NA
TGTGCCACCAGCACCCCTGGGGCGGGGTACTACGAGCAGTACTTC
CATSTPGAGYYEQYF